The entry below describes one T cell receptor (beta chain). The antigen is not known. The data belong to a study of OX40 agonist ivuxolimab in advanced cancers. As for the study in general: The patients got ivuxolimab, which is an agonistic anti-OX40 (CD134) antibody. The group had a mean age of around 60 years, ranged from roughly 20 to 80, and was 80% to 90% male. Findings and caveats of the study: Among the lowest peripheral clonal expansion occurred in 0.1-3.0 mg/kg partial responders.

Measured with immunoSEQ multiplex PCR; TCRdb has only the in-frame clones, and not every one. The data show 50,000 to 75,000 clones, roughly 84% seen once. The CDR3 length is 17 residues. Germline trimming cut 4 bases from V and 9 bases from J; bases unmatched to any gene: 11. The V gene's germline CDR1 is SGHTA and CDR2 FQGTGA. This receptor was taken from an adult with an advanced solid tumor such as melanoma, head and neck, liver or kidney cancer. The chain is built from TRBV7-3 and TRBJ2-1; TRBD2 matches at 14 bases. The sample in question was CD4+ or CD8+ T cells sorted from blood, obtained in a trial of the OX40 agonist ivuxolimab. The CDR3 loop is CASSSTLGLAGVGEQFF. CDR3 sequence (DNA): TGTGCCAGCAGCTCGACCCTGGGACTAGCGGGGGTGGGTGAGCAGTTCTTC.